These 21 T cell receptor beta chains were sequenced from one sample in a study of immune evolution from preneoplasia to lung adenocarcinoma. This table comes from immunoSEQ multiplex PCR, and its TCRdb copy is limited to in-frame clones, with some not included. The sample lists under 8,000 clones, roughly three quarters occurring once. The sequenced material came from FFPE minimally invasive lung adenocarcinoma tissue. Source of these receptors: a person in their 70s with lung adenocarcinoma.

The chain uses TRBV15 and TRBJ2-7, with TRBD2 as a possible D gene (6 bases). The V gene's germline CDR1 is LNHNV and CDR2 YYDKDF (reference sequence). V was pared by 0 bases and J by 4 bases, with 19 bases between. This CDR3 comprises 17 residues. CDR3: CATSRESSAGRSYEQYF. CDR3 in DNA: TGTGCCACCAGCAGAGAGTCGTCGGCAGGGAGGAGTTACGAGCAGTACTTC.

The chain employs TRBV7-8 and TRBJ1-2; D unresolved. V lost 4 bases, J lost 6 bases, and 9 bases lay in between. Germline CDR1 reads SGHVS; CDR2 reads FQNEAQ. The CDR3 consists of 12 residues. CDR3 protein: CASSSAGDGYTF. The CDR3 DNA is TGTGCCAGCAGCTCCGCCGGGGATGGCTACACCTTC.

V is TRBV10-3 and J is TRBJ2-1; TRBD1 aligns across 10 bases. Germline-derived CDR1 and CDR2 are ENHRY and SYGVKD. The CDR3 is made up of 16 amino acids. Trimming at V came to 0 bases and at J to 7 bases, leaving 6 bases not matched to a gene. The CDR3 here is CAISESTPDRGNEQFF. The CDR3 DNA follows: TGTGCCATCAGTGAGTCGACCCCGGACAGGGGGAATGAGCAGTTCTTC.

This clone has more than one count but fewer than ten. V usage is TRBV29-1 and J usage is TRBJ2-7; 9 nucleotides line up with TRBD1. Trimming at V came to 7 bases and at J to 6 bases, leaving 7 bases not matched to a gene. The CDR3 spans 12 residues. CDR1 is SQVTM and CDR2 is ANQGSEA in the germline V gene. The CDR3 sequence is CSAGQGYGEQYF. Here the CDR3 DNA reads TGCAGCGCTGGACAGGGGTACGGCGAGCAGTACTTC.

This chain connects TRBV9 to TRBJ2-1; no clear D gene. V was shortened by 0 bases and J by 0 bases, with 4 bases between the two germline ends. CDR1 SGDLS and CDR2 YYNGEE come from the germline V gene. The CDR3 runs to 14 residues. The CDR3 protein is CASSVASSYNEQFF. CDR3 sequence (DNA): TGTGCCAGCAGCGTAGCAAGCTCCTACAATGAGCAGTTCTTC.

The chain uses TRBV28 and TRBJ1-3; D not certain. CDR3 length: 16 residues. Germline CDR1 MDHEN, CDR2 SYDVKM. The V gene lost 5 bases and the J gene lost 0 bases, with 14 bases spanning the gap. CDR3 residues: CASSPSEVGSGNTIYF. The CDR3 region has the DNA TGTGCCAGCAGTCCCTCCGAGGTGGGCTCTGGAAACACCATATATTTT.

This rearrangement joins TRBV4-1 to TRBJ1-6; perhaps TRBD1 as D (6 bases). Germline CDR1 is MGHRA and CDR2 is YSYEKL. V dropped 0 bases and J dropped 11 bases, with 11 bases sitting between them. The CDR3 runs to 14 residues. CDR3 nucleotide sequence: TGCGCCAGCAGCCAAGATACCACAGGGCCACCCCTCCACTTT. As protein: CASSQDTTGPPLHF.

The V call is TRBV5-1, the J call TRBJ2-7; possible D gene TRBD2, 6 bases. V lost 4 bases to trimming and J lost 3 bases, with 14 bases between them. The CDR3 has 14 residues. Germline CDR1 reads SGHRS; CDR2 reads YFSETQ. The CDR3 region is CASSPRDSNYEQYF. The CDR3 DNA reads as TGCGCCAGCAGCCCCCGGGACTCTAACTACGAGCAGTACTTC. The whole variable domain, remainder taken from reference TRBV5-1 and TRBJ2-7, is KAGVTQTPRYLIKTRGQQVTLSCSPISGHRSVSWYQQTPGQGLQFLFEYFSETQRNKGNFPGRFSGRQFSNSRSEMNVSTLELGDSALYLCASSPRDSNYEQYFGPGTRLTVT.

The chain employs TRBV5-5 and TRBJ2-7; D may correspond to TRBD1 or TRBD2 (6 bases each). Deletions cut 0 bases from V and 3 bases from J, with 13 bases between. Germline assignment: CDR1 SGHKS and CDR2 YYEKEE (reference sequence). The CDR3 loop spans 15 amino acids. Written as DNA, the CDR3 is TGTGCCAGCAGCTTGGGTTTAGGGGGGCTCTACGAGCAGTACTTC. Amino acid sequence: CASSLGLGGLYEQYF.

This clone was counted once. The chain carries TRBV6-4 and TRBJ2-1, with 11 bases lining up with TRBD2. The V and J ends lost 0 bases and 5 bases, in that order; junction bases with no gene match: 0. CDR3 size: 15 residues. From germline, CDR1 is MRHNA and CDR2 SNTAGT. The CDR3 protein is CASSDSTSGNNEQFF. In DNA form, the CDR3 reads TGTGCCAGCAGTGACTCGACTAGCGGGAACAATGAGCAGTTCTTC.

The rearrangement links TRBV7-2 to TRBJ1-5, with D possibly TRBD1 on 5 matching bases. CDR1 is SGHTA, CDR2 FQGNSA, per germline. Trimming cost V 1 base and J 4 bases, with 17 bases left between them. This CDR3 has 17 amino acids. The chain's CDR3 is CASSLVGGFKVNQPQHF. As DNA, the CDR3 is TGTGCCAGCAGCTTAGTTGGGGGATTTAAGGTGAATCAGCCCCAGCATTTT.

The V gene is TRBV2, the J gene TRBJ2-7; TRBD1 aligns across 8 bases. The junction had 16 bases not matched to a gene; V was cut back by 3 bases and J by 0 bases. The length of the CDR3 is 19 residues. The V gene's germline CDR1 is SNHLY and CDR2 FYNNEI. The DNA of the CDR3 is TGTGCCAGCAGTGACCCCATAGCGACAGGGGCCATATTCTCCTACGAGCAGTACTTC. The encoded protein is CASSDPIATGAIFSYEQYF.

V is TRBV28 and J is TRBJ2-1, with TRBD2 matching over 11 bases. CDR1 and CDR2 (germline): MDHEN, SYDVKM. The CDR3 is 16 amino acids. V lost 3 bases and J lost 1; bases outside the gene matches: 2. CDR3 sequence (DNA): TGTGCCAGCAGTTTCGGGACTAGCGGATCCTACAATGAGCAGTTCTTC. Translation: CASSFGTSGSYNEQFF.

The chain is built from TRBV19 and TRBJ1-1; D is possibly TRBD1 (5 bases). Between the trimmed V and J ends, which lost 3 bases and 10 bases, there was a span of 12 bases. The CDR3 runs to 12 residues. The germline gives CDR1 LNHDA, CDR2 SQIVND (reference sequence). CDR3 amino acids: CASSMGGGVAFF. CDR3 nucleotides: TGTGCCAGTAGTATGGGCGGAGGGGTAGCTTTCTTT.

In this sample, this clone turned up once. V and J are TRBV4-1 and TRBJ1-6; 10 bases match TRBD1. Germline V gene lookup returns CDR1 MGHRA and CDR2 YSYEKL. V gave up 1 base and J gave up 7 bases; unmatched junction bases: 7. This CDR3 has 17 residues. The CDR3 protein is CASSQASGTGENSPLHF. CDR3 DNA: TGCGCCAGCAGCCAAGCTTCGGGGACAGGGGAAAATTCACCCCTCCACTTT.

The chain uses TRBV2 and TRBJ2-2; 11 bases line up with TRBD2. Germline CDR1 and CDR2: SNHLY and FYNNEI. J gave up 5 bases and V 6 bases, and 8 bases lay outside the gene matches. The CDR3 length is 16 residues. The DNA of the CDR3 is TGTGCCAGCAGCGTGGATCTAGCGGGAGGTACCGGGGAGCTGTTTTTT. It codes for CASSVDLAGGTGELFF.

The rearrangement uses TRBV7-9 and TRBJ2-5; 12 bases are shared with TRBD2. The CDR3 contains 17 residues. After removal of 0 bases from V and 9 bases from J, the junction contained 11 bases not matched to a gene. Germline V gene data show CDR1 as SEHNR and CDR2 as FQNEAQ (reference sequence). The CDR3 nucleotides read TGTGCCAGCAGCTTAGCGGGTGGACTAGCGGGGATGCGGGCCCAGTACTTC. It codes for CASSLAGGLAGMRAQYF.

The chain is built from TRBV4-3 and TRBJ2-3; no reliable D call. With 2 bases removed from V and 4 bases from J, the gap between germline ends came to 13 bases. Germline V gives CDR1 LGHNA, CDR2 YSLEER. The CDR3 has 15 amino acids. DNA of the CDR3: TGCGCCAGCAGCCAATCGGGCAATGGGGCAGATACGCAGTATTTT. It specifies CASSQSGNGADTQYF.

This clone has more than one count but fewer than ten. J is TRBJ2-5 and V is TRBV28; D may correspond to TRBD1 or TRBD2 (5 bases each). The CDR3 covers 22 residues. V was trimmed by 4 bases and J by 4 bases, leaving 37 bases between them. The germline CDR1 and CDR2 sequences are MDHEN and SYDVKM. The CDR3 region has the DNA TGTGCCAGCAGTTCGTTCACCCCACGATTCGCTGGGGCGGCCTTGAGGGTAGAGACCCAGTACTTC. Translation: CASSSFTPRFAGAALRVETQYF.

This chain links TRBV28 with TRBJ2-7; maybe TRBD2 (5 bases). The length of the CDR3 is 14 residues. In germline, CDR1 is MDHEN, CDR2 SYDVKM. The ends were cut back, 5 bases at V and 3 bases at J, with 14 bases in the middle. The CDR3 region is CASSAPTADYEQYF. DNA of the CDR3: TGTGCCAGCAGTGCGCCCACAGCGGACTACGAGCAGTACTTC.

Turning to this clone: At one end, the junction sequence differs from germline, possibly due to a read error. The rearrangement joins TRBV7-7 to TRBJ2-5; D gene ambiguous. CDR1 is SSHAT and CDR2 is FNYEAQ in the germline V gene (reference sequence). The CDR3 spans 13 residues. This chain's CDR3 is CASSPDRTETQYF. CDR3 coding DNA: TGTGCTAGCAGCCCGGATCGGACGGAGACCCAGTACTTC. The full variable domain, its missing parts supplied by reference TRBV7-7 and TRBJ2-5, is GAGVSQSPRYKVTKRGQDVTLRCDPISSHATLYWYQQALGQGPEFLTYFNYEAQPDKSGLPSDRFSAERPEGSISTLTIQRTEQRDSAMYRCASSPDRTETQYFGPGTRLLVL.